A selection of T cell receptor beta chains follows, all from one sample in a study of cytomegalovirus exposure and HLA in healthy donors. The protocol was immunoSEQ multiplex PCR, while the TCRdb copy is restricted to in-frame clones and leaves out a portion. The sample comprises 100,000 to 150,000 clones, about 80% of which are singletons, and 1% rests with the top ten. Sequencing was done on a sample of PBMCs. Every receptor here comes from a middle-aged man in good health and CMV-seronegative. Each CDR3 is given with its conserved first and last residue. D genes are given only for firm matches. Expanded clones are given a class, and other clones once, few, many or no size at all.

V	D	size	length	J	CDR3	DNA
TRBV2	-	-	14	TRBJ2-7	CASSDVDTSYEQYF	TGTGCCAGCAGTGATGTGGACACCTCCTACGAGCAGTACTTC
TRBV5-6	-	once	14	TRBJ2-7	CASSLAPSRYEQYF	TGTGCCAGCAGCTTGGCCCCGAGTCGCTACGAGCAGTACTTC
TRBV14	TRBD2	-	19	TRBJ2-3	CASSQSLASGRTGTDTQYF	TGTGCCAGCAGCCAATCACTCGCTAGCGGGAGGACTGGCACAGATACGCAGTATTTT
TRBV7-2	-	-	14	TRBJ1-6	CASSLLGRNSPLHF	TGTGCCAGCAGCCTCCTGGGGCGAAATTCACCCCTCCACTTT
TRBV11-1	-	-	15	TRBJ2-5	CASSLPSGGRETQYF	TGTGCCAGCAGCTTACCGTCCGGTGGGAGAGAGACCCAGTACTTC
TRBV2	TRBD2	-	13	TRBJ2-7	CATAVGGVNEQYF	TGTGCCACAGCAGTGGGGGGGGTGAACGAGCAGTACTTC
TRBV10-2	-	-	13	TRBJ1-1	CASSQQLNTEAFF	TGCGCCAGCAGCCAACAGCTGAACACTGAAGCTTTCTTT
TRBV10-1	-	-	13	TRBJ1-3	CASSEPGRNTIYF	TGCGCCAGCAGCGAACCAGGCAGGAACACCATATATTTT
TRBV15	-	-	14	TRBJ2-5	CATSRGQTQETQYF	TGTGCCACCAGCAGAGGACAGACCCAAGAGACCCAGTACTTC
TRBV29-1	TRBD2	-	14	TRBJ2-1	CSVERTSGGMGQFF	TGCAGCGTGGAGAGGACTAGCGGAGGTATGGGGCAGTTCTTC
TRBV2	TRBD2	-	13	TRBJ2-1	CASKGLAGDEQFF	TGTGCCAGCAAAGGACTAGCGGGAGATGAGCAGTTCTTC
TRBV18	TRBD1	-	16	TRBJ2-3	CASSPSRGTDTDTQYF	TGTGCCAGCTCACCGTCCAGGGGGACCGACACAGATACGCAGTATTTT
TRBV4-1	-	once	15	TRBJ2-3	CASSQGPRGTDTQYF	TGCGCCAGCAGCCAAGGCCCGAGGGGCACAGATACGCAGTATTTT
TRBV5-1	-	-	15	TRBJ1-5	CASSLEGVSNQPQHF	TGCGCCAGCAGCTTGGAAGGGGTCAGCAATCAGCCCCAGCATTTT
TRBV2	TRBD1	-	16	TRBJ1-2	CASSAFEGASGYGYTF	TGTGCCAGCAGTGCCTTCGAGGGGGCTAGTGGCTATGGCTACACCTTC
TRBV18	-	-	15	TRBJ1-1	CASSPRRQENTEAFF	TGTGCCAGCTCACCGAGAAGACAGGAGAACACTGAAGCTTTCTTT
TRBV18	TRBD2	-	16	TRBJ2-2	CASSPGLAGNTGELFF	TGTGCCAGCTCACCAGGGCTAGCGGGGAACACCGGGGAGCTGTTTTTT
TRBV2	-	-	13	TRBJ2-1	CASSALTVGRQFF	TGTGCCAGCAGCGCGTTGACAGTCGGGAGGCAGTTCTTC
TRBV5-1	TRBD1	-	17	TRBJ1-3	CASSLYPGQSSGNTIYF	TGCGCCAGCAGCCTTTATCCGGGACAGAGCTCTGGAAACACCATATATTTT
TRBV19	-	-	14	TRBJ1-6	CASSQLREHSPLHF	TGTGCCAGTAGTCAGTTAAGGGAGCATTCACCCCTCCACTTT
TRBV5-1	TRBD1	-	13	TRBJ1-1	CASSGTANTEAFF	TGCGCCAGCAGCGGGACAGCGAACACTGAAGCTTTCTTT
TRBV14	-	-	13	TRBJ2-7	CASSQGDSREQYF	TGTGCCAGCAGCCAAGGAGACAGTCGGGAGCAGTACTTC
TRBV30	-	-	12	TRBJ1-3	CAWTGSGNTIYF	TGTGCCTGGACAGGTTCTGGAAACACCATATATTTT
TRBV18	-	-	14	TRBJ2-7	CASSPPDSAYEQYF	TGTGCCAGCTCACCACCGGACAGTGCCTACGAGCAGTACTTC
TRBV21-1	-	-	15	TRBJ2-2	CASSKERGCPGELFF	TGTGCCAGCAGCAAAGAGCGGGGTTGTCCCGGGGAGCTGTTTTTT
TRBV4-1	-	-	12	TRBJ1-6	CASRQRNSPLHF	TGCGCCAGCAGACAACGTAATTCACCCCTCCACTTT
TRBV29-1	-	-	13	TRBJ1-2	CSVGQGGSDGYTF	TGCAGCGTGGGCCAAGGGGGTTCAGATGGCTACACCTTC
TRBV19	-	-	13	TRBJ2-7	CASSIGPAYEQYF	TGTGCCAGTAGTATAGGTCCCGCCTACGAGCAGTACTTC
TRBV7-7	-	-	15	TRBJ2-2	CASSTTGTPTGELFF	TGTGCCAGCAGCACCACCGGGACACCCACCGGGGAGCTGTTTTTT
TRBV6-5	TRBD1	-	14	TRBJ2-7	CASSYGTGVYEQYF	TGTGCCAGCAGTTACGGGACAGGGGTTTACGAGCAGTACTTC
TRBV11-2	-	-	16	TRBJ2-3	CASSLGAGLFTDTQYF	TGTGCCAGCAGCTTAGGGGCCGGACTATTCACAGATACGCAGTATTTT
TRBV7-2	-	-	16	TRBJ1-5	CASSLYSGELNQPQHF	TGTGCCAGCAGCTTATATTCAGGGGAGTTGAATCAGCCCCAGCATTTT
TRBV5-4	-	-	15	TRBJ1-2	CASSRIQEDFYGYTF	TGTGCCAGCAGCCGGATACAGGAAGACTTCTATGGCTACACCTTC
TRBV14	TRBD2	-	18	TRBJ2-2	CASSRRGLAGGRTGELFF	TGTGCCAGCAGCCGCCGGGGACTAGCGGGAGGTCGGACCGGGGAGCTGTTTTTT
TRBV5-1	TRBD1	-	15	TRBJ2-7	CASSWSGTESYEQYF	TGCGCCAGCAGCTGGTCGGGGACAGAGAGCTACGAGCAGTACTTC
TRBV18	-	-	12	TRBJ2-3	CASSSSTDTQYF	TGTGCCAGCTCGTCTAGCACAGATACGCAGTATTTT
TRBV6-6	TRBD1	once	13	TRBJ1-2	CASSLTTGEGYTF	TGTGCCAGCAGTCTCACGACAGGGGAGGGCTACACCTTC
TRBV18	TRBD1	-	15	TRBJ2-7	CASSSQQGQLYEQYF	TGTGCCAGCTCAAGTCAACAGGGGCAATTATACGAGCAGTACTTC
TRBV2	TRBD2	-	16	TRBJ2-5	CASSRGLAGSQETQYF	TGTGCCAGCAGCCGCGGACTAGCGGGTTCCCAAGAGACCCAGTACTTC
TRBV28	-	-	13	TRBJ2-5	CASSFSRRETQYF	TGTGCCAGCAGTTTCTCGAGGCGAGAGACCCAGTACTTC
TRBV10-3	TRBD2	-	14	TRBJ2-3	CAIGTSGSADTQYF	TGTGCCATCGGGACTAGCGGGAGTGCAGATACGCAGTATTTT
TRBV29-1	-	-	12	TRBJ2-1	CSAGADYNEQFF	TGCAGCGCTGGAGCGGACTACAATGAGCAGTTCTTC
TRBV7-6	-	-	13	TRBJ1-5	CASSVDRSQPQHF	TGTGCCAGCAGCGTAGACCGGAGTCAGCCCCAGCATTTT
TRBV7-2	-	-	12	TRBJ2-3	CASSLVSDTQYF	TGTGCCAGCAGCTTAGTCTCAGATACGCAGTATTTT